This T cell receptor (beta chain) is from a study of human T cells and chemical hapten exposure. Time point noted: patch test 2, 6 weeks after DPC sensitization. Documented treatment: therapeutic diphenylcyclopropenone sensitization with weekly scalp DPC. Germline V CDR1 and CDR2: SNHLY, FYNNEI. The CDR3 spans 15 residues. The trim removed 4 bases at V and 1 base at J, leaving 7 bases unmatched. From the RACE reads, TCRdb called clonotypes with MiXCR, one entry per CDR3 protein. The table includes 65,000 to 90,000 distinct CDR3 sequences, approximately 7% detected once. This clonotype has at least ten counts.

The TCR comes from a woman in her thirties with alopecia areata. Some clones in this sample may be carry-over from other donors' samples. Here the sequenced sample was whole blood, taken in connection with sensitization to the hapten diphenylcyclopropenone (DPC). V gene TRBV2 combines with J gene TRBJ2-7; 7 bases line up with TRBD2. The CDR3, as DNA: TGTGCCAGCAGTGTAGGGAGGGGAAGGTCCTACGAGCAGTACTTC. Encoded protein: CASSVGRGRSYEQYF.